This TCR beta chain was identified in a study of cytomegalovirus exposure and HLA in healthy donors. CDR1 is MGHRA, CDR2 YSYEKL, per germline. With V trimmed by 3 bases and J by 1 base, 5 bases remained unmatched. The CDR3 runs 15 residues. Primers: 60 Vbeta forward and 13 Jbeta reverse. Profiled with immunoSEQ multiplex PCR; TCRdb holds only in-frame clones, not every one. The table lists roughly 100,000 clones, roughly 70% of them singletons. This clonotype originated in a male donor in good health and CMV-seropositive. V and J are TRBV4-1 and TRBJ1-1; 7 bases fit TRBD1. Source material: PBMCs. CDR3 in DNA: TGCGCCAGCAGCCAGAAAGACAGGGCGAACACTGAAGCTTTCTTT. Translating gives CASSQKDRANTEAFF.